Shown below are 30 T cell receptor beta chains from a single sample sequenced in a study of chemoradiotherapy in HPV16-positive cancers. Some clones are missing from TCRdb's copy, which holds only in-frame ones; the method was immunoSEQ multiplex PCR. The repertoire consists of approximately 23,000 clones, with around 94% occurring once and the leading ten covering roughly 20%. Sequenced here: blood, sampled from a patient who underwent chemoradiotherapy. These receptors originate from a human donor with HPV-associated anogenital cancer.

The chain couples TRBV7-8 to TRBJ2-2; 7 nucleotides align to TRBD2. Germline V gene lookup returns CDR1 SGHVS and CDR2 FQNEAQ. The CDR3 contains 18 residues. The V and J ends lost 5 bases and 5 bases, in that order; junction bases with no gene match: 17. CDR3 region: CASSVDASLAVITGELFF. The CDR3 DNA reads TGTGCCAGCAGCGTCGACGCCAGCCTAGCGGTAATTACCGGGGAGCTGTTTTTT.

The V and J genes are TRBV5-1 and TRBJ2-5; D not certain. Trimming took 4 bases from V and 4 from J, leaving 11 bases between them. Looked up from germline, CDR1 is SGHRS and CDR2 is YFSETQ. CDR3 length: 13 residues. The CDR3 spells CASSQGPRETQYF. CDR3 DNA sequence: TGCGCCAGCAGCCAAGGGCCCAGAGAGACCCAGTACTTC.

This chain connects TRBV29-1 to TRBJ2-7, with 9 bases aligning to TRBD1. Looked up from germline, CDR1 is SQVTM and CDR2 is ANQGSEA. V shed 4 bases, J shed 6 bases, and the junction held 10 bases outside the gene matches. The CDR3 extends over 14 amino acids. The CDR3 here is CSVARDRVGGEQYF. The CDR3 DNA is TGCAGCGTTGCCCGGGACAGGGTGGGTGGCGAGCAGTACTTC.

This chain joins TRBV7-2 and TRBJ2-7; D gene unclear. V was trimmed by 4 bases and J by 6 bases, leaving 7 bases between them. This CDR3 spans 11 amino acids. Germline CDR1 is SGHTA and CDR2 is FQGNSA. DNA for the CDR3: TGTGCCAGCAGCTCCTCAGCCGAGCAGTACTTC. As protein: CASSSSAEQYF.

This chain links TRBV5-1 with TRBJ1-2; D not resolved. The V gene's germline CDR1 is SGHRS and CDR2 YFSETQ. There are 15 residues in the CDR3. With 4 bases removed from V and 8 bases from J, the gap between germline ends came to 21 bases. CDR3 nucleotides: TGCGCCAGCAGCATGGACGGATCCTCACACTTGGGCTACACCTTC. Protein sequence: CASSMDGSSHLGYTF.

The chain has TRBV2 and TRBJ1-1; D call uncertain. Germline V gene data show CDR1 as SNHLY and CDR2 as FYNNEI. V lost 4 bases to trimming and J lost 1 base, with 7 bases between them. The length of the CDR3 is 13 residues. The CDR3 sequence is CASSAWGNTEAFF. The CDR3, as DNA: TGTGCCAGCAGTGCCTGGGGGAACACTGAAGCTTTCTTT.

This clone was detected once. V is TRBV5-1 and J is TRBJ1-1; possibly TRBD1 for D (6 bases). V was cut by 4 bases and J by 3 bases, with 10 bases left in between. Germline V gene data show CDR1 as SGHRS and CDR2 as YFSETQ. The CDR3 loop spans 13 amino acids. This CDR3 reads CASSLRGDTEAFF. DNA of the CDR3: TGCGCCAGCAGCCTCAGGGGAGACACTGAAGCTTTCTTT.

This clone was observed a single time. The rearrangement uses TRBV11-2 and TRBJ1-2; D remains unclear. The germline gives CDR1 SGHAT, CDR2 FQNNGV. The length of the CDR3 is 14 residues. Trimming took 1 base from V and 5 from J, leaving 11 bases between them. The CDR3 sequence: CASSLAHGGYGYTF. The CDR3 DNA reads as TGTGCCAGCAGCTTAGCCCATGGTGGGTATGGCTACACCTTC.

The gene calls are TRBV7-6 and TRBJ2-2; D gene ambiguous. Germline assignment: CDR1 SGHVS and CDR2 FNYEAQ. V was shortened by 1 base and J by 4 bases, with 4 bases between the two germline ends. The CDR3 loop spans 13 amino acids. CDR3 in DNA: TGTGCCAGCAGCTTAGATCCCACCGGGGAGCTGTTTTTT. Its protein product is CASSLDPTGELFF.

This clone was seen more than once but under ten times. The chain is built from TRBV4-2 and TRBJ1-2, with no clear D. CDR1 is LGHNA and CDR2 is YNFKEQ in the germline V gene. This CDR3 contains 15 residues. Trimming took 2 bases from V and 2 from J, leaving 12 bases between them. The CDR3 here is CASSQRSGENYGYTF. In DNA, the CDR3 is TGTGCCAGCAGCCAAAGAAGCGGGGAGAACTATGGCTACACCTTC.

V usage is TRBV19 and J usage is TRBJ1-2; TRBD1 matches 10 bases. In germline, CDR1 is LNHDA, CDR2 SQIVND (reference sequence). This CDR3 is 14 amino acids long. Trimming took 7 bases from V and 6 from J; bases not matched to a gene: 8. In DNA form, the CDR3 reads TGTGCCAGTATTCCAATGACAGGGGGCAATGGCTACACCTTC. Protein product: CASIPMTGGNGYTF.

V is TRBV7-9 and J is TRBJ2-2, with 10 bases lining up with TRBD2. V gave up 2 bases and J gave up 3 bases; unmatched junction bases: 0. From germline, CDR1 is SEHNR and CDR2 FQNEAQ (reference sequence). The CDR3 is made up of 15 amino acids. The CDR3: CASSLLAGDTGELFF. The DNA for the CDR3 is TGTGCCAGCAGCTTACTAGCGGGGGACACCGGGGAGCTGTTTTTT.

The genes are TRBV27 and TRBJ2-6; possible D gene TRBD2, 5 bases. V was pared by 6 bases and J by 0 bases, with 12 bases between. The V gene's germline CDR1 is MNHEY and CDR2 SMNVEV (reference sequence). The CDR3 is 16 amino acids. This chain's CDR3 is CASSPRGFSGANVLTF. CDR3 sequence (DNA): TGTGCCAGCAGCCCCCGGGGTTTCTCTGGGGCCAACGTCCTGACTTTC. Full variable domain (rest looked up from reference TRBV27 and TRBJ2-6): EAQVTQNPRYLITVTGKKLTVTCSQNMNHEYMSWYRQDPGLGLRQIYYSMNVEVTDKGDVPEGYKVSRKEKRNFPLILESPSPNQTSLYFCASSPRGFSGANVLTFGAGSRLTVL.

The rearrangement joins TRBV7-7 to TRBJ2-2; 7 nucleotides line up with TRBD1. After removal of 5 bases from V and 5 bases from J, the junction contained 5 bases not matched to a gene. The CDR3 has 14 amino acids. Per germline, CDR1 SSHAT and CDR2 FNYEAQ (reference sequence). The CDR3 DNA follows: TGTGCCAGCAGCAGACGACAGGGAACCGGGGAGCTGTTTTTT. Amino acid sequence: CASSRRQGTGELFF.

This sequence joins TRBV7-2 and TRBJ1-1; D is undetermined. CDR1 and CDR2 from the germline V gene are SGHTA and FQGNSA. The ends were cut back, 2 bases at V and 7 bases at J, with 8 bases in the middle. The CDR3 sequence is 12 residues long. This chain's CDR3 is CASSLQGSEAFF. DNA for the CDR3: TGTGCCAGCAGCTTACAAGGCAGTGAAGCTTTCTTT.

J is TRBJ2-3 and V is TRBV28; D call uncertain. The V gene's germline CDR1 is MDHEN and CDR2 SYDVKM. The CDR3 contains 13 residues. V lost 7 bases and J 1 base, leaving 9 bases between the germline ends. CDR3 residues: CASIRAGTDTQYF. In DNA, the CDR3 is TGTGCCAGCATCCGGGCTGGCACAGATACGCAGTATTTT.

The gene calls are TRBV9 and TRBJ1-1; the match to TRBD1 covers 9 bases. The CDR3 is 14 amino acids. Looked up from germline, CDR1 is SGDLS and CDR2 is YYNGEE. The V gene end was trimmed by 4 bases and the J gene end by 7 bases; junction bases not matched to a gene: 8. The CDR3, as DNA: TGTGCCAGCAGCACGGGACAGGGAGGTAGTGAAGCTTTCTTT. Translated: CASSTGQGGSEAFF.

This rearrangement joins TRBV18 to TRBJ2-3; TRBD1 matches 7 bases. This CDR3 is built from 14 residues. V dropped 3 bases and J dropped 4; count of bases not matched to a gene: 4. Germline lookup yields CDR1 KGHSH and CDR2 LQKENI. The CDR3 here is CASSPGQASDTQYF. The CDR3 bases are TGTGCCAGCTCACCCGGACAGGCTTCAGATACGCAGTATTTT. The full variable domain, rest sourced from reference TRBV18 and TRBJ2-3, is NAGVMQNPRHLVRRRGQEARLRCSPMKGHSHVYWYRQLPEEGLKFMVYLQKENIIDESGMPKERFSAEFPKEGPSILRIQQVVRGDSAAYFCASSPGQASDTQYFGPGTRLTVL.

The gene calls are TRBV6-5 and TRBJ2-7, with D hard to call. CDR3 size: 15 residues. V dropped 4 bases and J dropped 0 bases, with 13 bases sitting between them. In germline, CDR1 is MNHEY, CDR2 SVGAGI. The CDR3, as DNA: TGTGCCAGCAGTTCCGGTTTACCCGGCTCCTACGAGCAGTACTTC. It specifies CASSSGLPGSYEQYF.

The rearrangement joins TRBV19 to TRBJ1-5; D may be TRBD1 (5 bases). The CDR3 has 15 residues. CDR1 and CDR2 from the germline V gene are LNHDA and SQIVND (reference sequence). The V and J ends lost 7 bases and 0 bases respectively, with 13 bases between them. As DNA, the CDR3 is TGTGCCAGTACCATGGGGGGATATAGCAATCAGCCCCAGCATTTT. Encoded protein: CASTMGGYSNQPQHF.

The gene calls are TRBV5-1 and TRBJ2-6; D is ambiguous. V gave up 0 bases and J gave up 0 bases, with 10 bases separating them. The CDR3 runs to 17 residues. The germline gives CDR1 SGHRS, CDR2 YFSETQ. CDR3 in amino acids: CASSLEVSGSGANVLTF. For the CDR3, the DNA is TGCGCCAGCAGCTTGGAGGTCTCGGGCTCTGGGGCCAACGTCCTGACTTTC.

The chain uses TRBV7-9 and TRBJ1-5; maybe TRBD1 (6 bases). The V and J ends lost 1 base and 3 bases respectively, with 13 bases between them. Germline CDR1 reads SEHNR; CDR2 reads FQNEAQ (reference sequence). This CDR3 is built from 16 residues. This CDR3 reads CASSLGGAGDNQPQHF. In DNA, the CDR3 is TGTGCCAGCAGCTTAGGCGGAGCAGGGGACAATCAGCCCCAGCATTTT.

This chain uses TRBV7-2 with TRBJ2-1; either TRBD1 or TRBD2 may supply D (6 bases each). The CDR3 is 18 residues long. CDR1 is SGHTA, CDR2 FQGNSA, per germline. V lost 4 bases and J lost 8, with 27 bases in between. In DNA, the CDR3 is TGTGCCAGCAGCTACCGTGGGGGGCGGACAATTCGTGTCTATGAGCAGTTCTTC. The encoded protein is CASSYRGGRTIRVYEQFF. The variable domain in full, with the rest retrieved from reference TRBV7-2 and TRBJ2-1, is GAGVSQSPSNKVTEKGKDVELRCDPISGHTALYWYRQSLGQGLEFLIYFQGNSAPDKSGLPSDRFSAERTGGSVSTLTIQRTQQEDSAVYLCASSYRGGRTIRVYEQFFGPGTRLTVL.

This clone was found once. The rearrangement joins TRBV19 to TRBJ1-2; D unresolved. Deletions cut 10 bases from V and 2 bases from J, with 14 bases between. Germline CDR1 reads LNHDA; CDR2 reads SQIVND (reference sequence). The CDR3 consists of 13 residues. CDR3 protein: CAISRALNYGYTF. For the CDR3, the DNA is TGTGCCATCTCCCGAGCCCTCAACTATGGCTACACCTTC. Supplemented by reference TRBV19 and TRBJ1-2, the full variable domain reads DGGITQSPKYLFRKEGQNVTLSCEQNLNHDAMYWYRQDPGQGLRLIYYSQIVNDFQKGDIAEGYSVSREKKESFPLTVTSAQKNPTAFYLCAISRALNYGYTFGSGTRLTVV.

This clone has more than one count but fewer than ten. V gene TRBV2 combines with J gene TRBJ1-6; unclear D gene. Germline CDR1 reads SNHLY; CDR2 reads FYNNEI. The CDR3 has 15 amino acids. V was cut by 8 bases and J by 9 bases, with 20 bases left in between. CDR3 sequence: CASGPSSLQRSPLHF. CDR3 nucleotide sequence: TGTGCCAGCGGACCGTCATCTCTTCAACGTTCACCCCTCCACTTT.

The CDR3 reads CASSPGGGKQYF. The CDR3 DNA reads TGTGCCAGCTCACCGGGCGGAGGGAAGCAGTACTTC. The chain is built from TRBV18 and TRBJ2-7; D might be TRBD2 (6 bases). The CDR3 totals 12 residues. The germline CDR1 and CDR2 sequences are KGHSH and LQKENI. Trimming left V 3 bases short and J 8 bases short, with 11 bases between.

The chain uses TRBV10-3 and TRBJ2-3, with D perhaps being TRBD1 or TRBD2 (6 bases each). Germline lookup yields CDR1 ENHRY and CDR2 SYGVKD. V was trimmed by 3 bases and J by 3 bases, leaving 16 bases between them. This CDR3 contains 16 residues. In nucleotides, the CDR3 is TGTGCCATCAGTGATATTTTGCGAGGGGGGACAGATACGCAGTATTTT. It translates to CAISDILRGGTDTQYF.

This clone was detected only a few times. This chain links TRBV6-5 with TRBJ1-5, with TRBD1 matching over 7 bases. V shed 5 bases, J shed 7 bases, and the junction held 11 bases outside the gene matches. Germline values: CDR1 MNHEY, CDR2 SVGAGI. This CDR3 is built from 15 residues. DNA for the CDR3: TGTGCCAGCAGTCCGACAGGGAAGAAAGGGCAGCCCCAGCATTTT. This encodes CASSPTGKKGQPQHF.

This chain connects TRBV6-1 to TRBJ2-5; D perhaps matches TRBD1 (5 bases). This CDR3 has 13 amino acids. In germline, CDR1 is MNHNS, CDR2 SASEGT. Trimming shortened V by 7 bases and J by 2 bases, and 11 bases separated the two germline ends. Here the CDR3 DNA reads TGTGCCAGCAATGCCAGGGCGCAAGAGACCCAGTACTTC. It specifies CASNARAQETQYF.

The V call is TRBV7-9, the J call TRBJ1-2; D might be TRBD1 (5 bases). Trimming left V 2 bases short and J 2 bases short, with 9 bases between. CDR1 is SEHNR and CDR2 is FQNEAQ in the germline V gene (reference sequence). The CDR3 sequence is 14 residues long. CDR3 sequence reads: CASSLRQPNYGYTF. In nucleotides, the CDR3 is TGTGCCAGCAGCTTACGACAGCCCAACTATGGCTACACCTTC.